These T cell receptor beta chains were read from a single sample in a study of identical twins. TCRdb recomputed calls from the 5' RACE reads with MiXCR, one row per CDR3 protein. This table has approximately 150,000 distinct CDR3 sequences, under 4.5% appearing once. Sequenced: memory T cells sorted from blood. These receptor sequences come from a man aged 18 to 35 in good health. Both conserved end residues are part of each CDR3. A D gene is named only where the DNA matches it firmly. Expanded clones are given a class, and other clones once, few, many or no size at all.

TRBD2	many	TRBJ2-3	TRBV7-6	CASSLVLAGGTSGTDTQYF	TGTGCCAGCAGCTTAGTACTAGCGGGAGGGACCTCGGGCACAGATACGCAGTATTTT
TRBD1	many	TRBJ2-2	TRBV5-4	CASRNGQGRTGELFF	TGTGCCAGCAGGAACGGACAGGGAAGGACCGGGGAGCTGTTTTTT
TRBD2	many	TRBJ2-1	TRBV19	CASSISGRADLPGNEQFF	TGTGCCAGTAGTATAAGCGGGAGGGCCGACCTACCGGGGAATGAGCAGTTCTTC
.	few	TRBJ2-5	TRBV6-5	CASSYPGPGETQYF	TGTGCCAGCAGCTACCCTGGTCCAGGGGAGACCCAGTACTTC
.	many	TRBJ2-7	TRBV4-2	CASSPTWDSNYEQYF	TGTGCCAGCAGCCCGACATGGGACTCCAATTACGAGCAGTACTTC
TRBD2	many	TRBJ2-3	TRBV4-2	CASSQEDGGRGDTQYF	TGTGCCAGCAGCCAAGAAGACGGCGGGAGGGGGGATACGCAGTATTTT
.	.	TRBJ2-5	TRBV28	CASSPPFYMRGETQYF	TGTGCCAGCAGTCCCCCCTTTTATATGCGTGGGGAGACCCAGTACTTC
.	many	TRBJ1-5	TRBV19	CASTLRGGNQPQHF	TGTGCCAGTACCCTAAGGGGTGGCAATCAGCCCCAGCATTTT
.	many	TRBJ2-3	TRBV5-6	CASSLFGDTQYF	TGTGCCAGCAGCTTGTTTGGAGATACGCAGTATTTT
TRBD2	many	TRBJ2-3	TRBV29-1	CSVLAGGTDTQYF	TGCAGCGTATTAGCGGGAGGCACAGATACGCAGTATTTT
.	many	TRBJ2-1	TRBV9	CASSVALNEQFF	TGTGCCAGCAGCGTAGCTCTGAATGAGCAGTTCTTC
TRBD1	few	TRBJ1-1	TRBV15	CATSRARDSEAFF	TGTGCCACCAGCAGAGCCCGGGACAGTGAAGCTTTCTTT
TRBD2	many	TRBJ2-5	TRBV20-1	CSAEGLAGGPETQYF	TGCAGTGCGGAGGGACTAGCGGGAGGGCCAGAGACCCAGTACTTC
.	many	TRBJ1-5	TRBV27	CASSLSHREQPQHF	TGTGCCAGCAGTTTATCGCACAGAGAACAGCCCCAGCATTTT
TRBD2	many	TRBJ2-3	TRBV20-1	CSAFSPTTSGRGNTQYF	TGCAGTGCTTTTTCACCTACTACTAGCGGGAGGGGAAATACGCAGTATTTT